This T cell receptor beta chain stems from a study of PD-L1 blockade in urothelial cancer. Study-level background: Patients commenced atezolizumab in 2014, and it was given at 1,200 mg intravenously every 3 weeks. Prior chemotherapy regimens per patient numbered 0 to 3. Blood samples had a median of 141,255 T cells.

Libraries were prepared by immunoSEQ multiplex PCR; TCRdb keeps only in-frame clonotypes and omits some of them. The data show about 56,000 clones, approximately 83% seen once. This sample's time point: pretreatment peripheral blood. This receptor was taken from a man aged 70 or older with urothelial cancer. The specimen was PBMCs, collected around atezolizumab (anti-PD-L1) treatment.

The CDR3 DNA sequence: TGTGCCAGCAGCCAATCGTCTAGCGCCTACTCCTACAATGAGCAGTTCTTC. This translates into CASSQSSSAYSYNEQFF. The V call is TRBV4-2, the J call TRBJ2-1, with D maybe TRBD2 (6 bases). Looked up from germline, CDR1 is LGHNA and CDR2 is YNFKEQ. With 2 bases removed from V and 0 bases from J, the gap between germline ends came to 14 bases. CDR3 length: 17 residues.